This T cell receptor beta chain stems from a study of blood T cell repertoires in COVID-19. Authors' processing steps: Reference gene primer amplification gave estimated nucleated cell counts. Assay used: immunoSEQ multiplex PCR; TCRdb lists only in-frame clones, some missing. That table is the source of V, J and clone size, and D and trimming were worked out from the DNA. The sample lists roughly 200,000 clones, about 82% seen once, with about 6% in the top ten. The germline V gene has CDR1 MNHNS and CDR2 SASEGT. The CDR3 is 15 residues long. With V trimmed by 2 bases and J by 4 bases, 7 bases remained unmatched. Adults between roughly 18 and 89 years of age took part from more than 20 US areas. Cohorts were determined from participant-reported clinical history.

The sequence came from a man aged 40-55 years with acute COVID-19. The chain employs TRBV6-1 and TRBJ1-1; TRBD1 matches 7 bases. The sequenced sample was PBMCs or T cells enriched from blood (not recorded which). The CDR3 region is CASSESPDRATEAFF. In DNA, the CDR3 is TGTGCCAGCAGTGAATCACCAGACAGGGCCACTGAAGCTTTCTTT.